Each of the 7 T cell receptor beta chains below was sequenced from the same sample in a study of neurological immune-mediated disorders. TCRdb reprocessed the 5' RACE reads via MiXCR and lists one record per CDR3 protein. The sample comprises tens of thousands of distinct CDR3 sequences, around 3.1% of which are singletons, and about 3.5% rests with the top ten. What was sequenced was PBMCs. The receptor set was obtained from a man aged 40-50 years with multiple sclerosis.

This clonotype was detected many times. The chain uses TRBV4-1 and TRBJ1-3; D gene ambiguous. V shed 4 bases and J shed 0 bases, with 16 bases lying between them. CDR3 length: 17 residues. Per the germline V gene, CDR1 is MGHRA and CDR2 is YSYEKL. DNA for the CDR3: TGCGCCAGCAGCCCGTTCGCCTCCATAGGCTCTGGAAACACCATATATTTT. Protein: CASSPFASIGSGNTIYF.

This clonotype was picked up many times. This chain uses TRBV10-3 with TRBJ2-6; D gene ambiguous. Per germline, CDR1 ENHRY and CDR2 SYGVKD. V was shortened by 8 bases and J by 1 base, with 6 bases between the two germline ends. The CDR3 sequence is 13 residues long. CDR3 loop: CAISGSGANVLTF. The CDR3 DNA sequence: TGTGCCATCTCCGGGTCTGGGGCCAACGTCCTGACTTTC.

Concerning this clonotype: Given a much more abundant clone one base away, this may be a read error. This chain joins TRBV20-1 and TRBJ1-1; D call uncertain. V was shortened by 4 bases and J by 0 bases, with 6 bases between the two germline ends. CDR1 and CDR2 (germline): DFQATT, SNEGSKA (reference sequence). This CDR3 contains 12 residues. The CDR3 DNA follows: TGCAGTGCTATAACTATGAACACTGAAGCTTTCTTT. Translation gives CSAITMNTEAFF.

This clonotype occurred many times. The chain combines TRBV2 with TRBJ2-3, with 8 bases matching TRBD2. J lost 1 base, V lost 7 bases, and 4 bases had no gene match. The CDR3 spans 14 residues. CDR1 is SNHLY, CDR2 FYNNEI, per germline. CDR3 nucleotide sequence: TGTGCCAGCATAGAACTAGCGGGCACAGATACGCAGTATTTT. Amino acids: CASIELAGTDTQYF. Variable domain in full (rest from reference TRBV2 and TRBJ2-3): EPEVTQTPSHQVTQMGQEVILRCVPISNHLYFYWYRQILGQKVEFLVSFYNNEISEKSEIFDDQFSVERPDGSNFTLKIRSTKLEDSAMYFCASIELAGTDTQYFGPGTRLTVL.

This clonotype counts as medium-sized. The chain joins TRBV5-1 to TRBJ1-1; tentative D call: TRBD1 (5 bases). The CDR3 sequence is 12 residues long. Germline lookup yields CDR1 SGHRS and CDR2 YFSETQ. Trimming cost V 4 bases and J 6 bases, with 10 bases left between them. This CDR3 reads CASSLEGPEAFF. As DNA, the CDR3 is TGCGCCAGCAGCCTTGAGGGGCCTGAAGCTTTCTTT.

At least ten counts were recorded for this clonotype. The V call is TRBV5-1, the J call TRBJ1-2; D unresolved. CDR3 length: 15 residues. V was trimmed by 0 bases and J by 4 bases, leaving 13 bases between them. CDR1 and CDR2 (germline): SGHRS, YFSETQ. In nucleotides, the CDR3 is TGCGCCAGCAGCTTGGCCGCGACTGCTCTCTATGGCTACACCTTC. Translating it yields CASSLAATALYGYTF.

At least ten counts were recorded for this clonotype. The J gene is TRBJ1-2, the V gene TRBV18, with D perhaps matching TRBD1 (5 bases). Germline V gene lookup returns CDR1 KGHSH and CDR2 LQKENI. The ends were cut back, 3 bases at V and 8 bases at J, with 19 bases in the middle. The CDR3 sequence is 15 residues long. Here the CDR3 reads CASSPLDRAEAGYTF. CDR3 sequence (DNA): TGTGCCAGCTCACCTCTCGACAGAGCTGAGGCGGGCTACACCTTC.